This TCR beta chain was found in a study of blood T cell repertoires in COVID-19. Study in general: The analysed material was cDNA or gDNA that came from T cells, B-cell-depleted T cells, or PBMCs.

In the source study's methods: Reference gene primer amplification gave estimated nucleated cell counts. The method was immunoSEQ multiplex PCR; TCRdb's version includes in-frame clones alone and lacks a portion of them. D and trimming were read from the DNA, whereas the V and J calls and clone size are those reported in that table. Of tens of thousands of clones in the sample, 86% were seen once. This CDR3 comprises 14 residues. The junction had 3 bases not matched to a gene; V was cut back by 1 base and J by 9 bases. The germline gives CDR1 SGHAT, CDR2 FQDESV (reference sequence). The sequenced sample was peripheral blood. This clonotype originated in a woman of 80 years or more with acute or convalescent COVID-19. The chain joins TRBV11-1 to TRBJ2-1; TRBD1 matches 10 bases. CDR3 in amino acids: CASSLGQGAGEQFF. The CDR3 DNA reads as TGTGCCAGCAGCTTAGGACAGGGGGCCGGTGAGCAGTTCTTC. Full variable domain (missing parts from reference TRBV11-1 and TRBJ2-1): EAEVAQSPRYKITEKSQAVAFWCDPISGHATLYWYRQILGQGPELLVQFQDESVVDDSQLPKDRFSAERLKGVDSTLKIQPAELGDSAMYLCASSLGQGAGEQFFGPGTRLTVL.